This TCR beta chain was documented in a study of CD8+ T cells in alopecia areata. Looking at the study overall: Graft recipients were approximately 6-11-week-old female C3H/HeJ mice, and donor skin originated from approximately 6-12-month-old C3H/HeJ mice with spontaneous alopecia. Study-level results: Scalp sample sequencing also detects resident alphabeta T cells of normal skin.

Germline-derived CDR1 and CDR2 are NSHNY and SYGAGN. The CDR3 is made up of 14 amino acids. Trimming removed 0 bases from V and 4 bases from J, with 9 bases in between. Note on this clone: Its antigen is not known. The genes and germline here are from mouse. Read sequence stops 4 residues before the CDR3 end, and the germline J gene provides the missing end.

The sequencing template was cDNA reverse transcribed from extracted RNA. Measured with immunoSEQ multiplex PCR; TCRdb has only the in-frame clones, and not every one. The sample yields about 110,000 clones, without any singletons. The sample comprised lesional skin. This chain joins TRBV13-1 and TRBJ2-3; D remains ambiguous. The clonotype was recovered from a C3H/HeJ mouse with alopecia areata. Mouse strain MHC haplotype: H2-k. The DNA read from the CDR3 is TGTGCCAGCAGTGATGCCCCCGACACAGAA. This translates into CASSDAPDTE. The CDR3 reads in full as CASSDAPDTETLYF.